The 23 T cell receptor beta chains below come from one sample, sequenced in a study of cytomegalovirus exposure and HLA in healthy donors. In the PCR, 60 Vbeta and 13 Jbeta primers were used. Assay used: immunoSEQ multiplex PCR; TCRdb lists only in-frame clones, some missing. This sample carries 150,000 to 160,000 clones, about 68% of them seen once, and the ten largest clones take roughly 2.2%. Sequenced input: PBMCs. The receptors come from a young man in good health and CMV-seronegative.

This clone was found a few times. The V gene is TRBV2, the J gene TRBJ1-6; 8 nucleotides align to TRBD1. With 6 bases clipped from V and 6 bases from J, the junction kept 4 bases outside the gene matches. The CDR3 covers 14 residues. CDR1 is SNHLY, CDR2 FYNNEI, per germline. CDR3 nucleotide sequence: TGTGCCAGCAGAAGGGACAGGCTTAATTCACCCCTCCACTTT. It specifies CASRRDRLNSPLHF.

This chain connects TRBV6-1 to TRBJ2-7; 9 nucleotides agree with TRBD1. After removal of 4 bases from V and 5 bases from J, the junction contained 6 bases not matched to a gene. The CDR3 spans 14 residues. In germline, CDR1 is MNHNS, CDR2 SASEGT. The CDR3 DNA reads TGTGCCAGCAGTGGCGGGACAGGGTCCCACGAGCAGTACTTC. This translates into CASSGGTGSHEQYF.

The chain is built from TRBV9 and TRBJ1-5; D gene unclear. Germline V gene lookup returns CDR1 SGDLS and CDR2 YYNGEE. The CDR3 length is 14 residues. The ends were cut back, 0 bases at V and 6 bases at J, with 10 bases in the middle. The chain's CDR3 is CASSVDGEAQPQHF. CDR3 coding DNA: TGTGCCAGCAGCGTAGACGGGGAGGCTCAGCCCCAGCATTTT.

The chain has TRBV7-9 and TRBJ2-5; the D call may be TRBD1 or TRBD2 (5 bases each). TRBJ2-7 matches the DNA end more closely, so the J call is doubtful. The germline V gene has CDR1 SEHNR and CDR2 FQNEAQ (reference sequence). CDR3 length equals 14 residues. CDR3: CASSLDNGGYEQYF. CDR3 sequence (DNA): TGTGCCAGCAGCTTAGATAATGGGGGCTACGAGCAGTACTTC.

On this clone: At one boundary the junction diverges from the germline segment, which might be a read error. V gene TRBV7-9 combines with J gene TRBJ2-7; 11 bases are shared with TRBD2. CDR1 and CDR2 (germline): SEHNR, FQNEAQ (reference sequence). The CDR3 covers 17 residues. CDR3 amino acids: CSSSSNPHSGGEYEQYF. The CDR3 bases are TGTTCCAGCAGCTCGAACCCCCATAGCGGGGGGGAGTACGAGCAGTACTTC.

V and J are TRBV7-6 and TRBJ2-5; D possibly corresponds to TRBD1 (7 bases). Germline CDR1 SGHVS, CDR2 FNYEAQ. V lost 4 bases and J lost 1, with 13 bases in between. The CDR3 runs to 15 residues. DNA for the CDR3: TGTGCCAGCAGCTGGAGGGACAGCCCCCAAGAGACCCAGTACTTC. It codes for CASSWRDSPQETQYF.

The V call is TRBV30, the J call TRBJ1-1; a possible D gene is TRBD1 (6 bases). The germline V gene encodes CDR1 GTSNPN and CDR2 SVGIG (reference sequence). The CDR3 totals 15 residues. Trimming removed 2 bases from V and 3 bases from J, with 16 bases in between. CDR3 DNA sequence: TGTGCCTGGAGTTGGGGGGGCGGGTCGGACACTGAAGCTTTCTTT. This encodes CAWSWGGGSDTEAFF.

This clone was found once. The chain couples TRBV6-5 to TRBJ1-5; D might be TRBD1 (5 bases). The CDR3 is 13 residues long. Trimming removed 6 bases at V and 5 bases at J, with 11 bases between. Germline V gene data show CDR1 as MNHEY and CDR2 as SVGAGI. Here the CDR3 DNA reads TGTGCCAGCAGCGACAGTCCCTATCAGCCCCAGCATTTT. Translated, it gives CASSDSPYQPQHF.

The rearrangement links TRBV5-1 to TRBJ1-1; D may be TRBD1 (5 bases). This CDR3 has 14 amino acids. Germline values: CDR1 SGHRS, CDR2 YFSETQ. With 5 bases removed from V and 1 base from J, the gap between germline ends came to 12 bases. The chain's CDR3 is CASSPGAQNTEAFF. CDR3 DNA: TGCGCCAGCAGTCCTGGGGCCCAGAACACTGAAGCTTTCTTT.

The sample holds one count of this clone. V and J are TRBV5-1 and TRBJ2-7; tentatively, D is TRBD1 (5 bases). CDR1 and CDR2 from the germline V gene are SGHRS and YFSETQ. This CDR3 is 14 amino acids long. The V gene lost 4 bases and the J gene lost 2 bases, with 13 bases spanning the gap. The CDR3 spells CASSQETVTYEQYF. The CDR3 DNA sequence: TGCGCCAGCAGCCAAGAGACAGTGACCTACGAGCAGTACTTC.

In this sample, this clone turned up a few times. This chain joins TRBV4-2 and TRBJ2-3; D possibly corresponds to TRBD2 (6 bases). Germline CDR1 is LGHNA and CDR2 is YNFKEQ. V shed 4 bases and J shed 5 bases, with 16 bases lying between them. CDR3 length: 15 residues. DNA for the CDR3: TGTGCCAGCAGCCCCCGAGGCCGACTAGGAGATACGCAGTATTTT. As protein: CASSPRGRLGDTQYF.

This chain joins TRBV7-9 and TRBJ2-4, with D possibly matching TRBD2 (5 bases). CDR3 length: 17 residues. Trimming pared 2 bases from V and 0 bases from J, leaving 14 bases between. Germline V CDR1 and CDR2: SEHNR, FQNEAQ (reference sequence). For the CDR3, the DNA is TGTGCCAGCAGCTTAACTACAGATCGGGGAGCCAAAAACATTCAGTACTTC. Translation: CASSLTTDRGAKNIQYF. Together with reference TRBV7-9 and TRBJ2-4, the CDR3 gives the full variable domain: DTGVSQNPRHKITKRGQNVTFRCDPISEHNRLYWYRQTLGQGPEFLTYFQNEAQLEKSRLLSDRFSAERPKGSFSTLEIQRTEQGDSAMYLCASSLTTDRGAKNIQYFGAGTRLSVL.

The chain joins TRBV2 to TRBJ2-2; D is perhaps TRBD1 (5 bases). The V end lost 2 bases, the J end lost 7 bases, and 11 bases lay between the germline ends. Germline CDR1 is SNHLY and CDR2 is FYNNEI. The CDR3 sequence is 14 residues long. CDR3 region: CASSENQGIGELFF. In nucleotides, the CDR3 is TGTGCCAGCAGTGAAAACCAGGGTATCGGGGAGCTGTTTTTT.

J is TRBJ1-6 and V is TRBV6-1; 9 nucleotides agree with TRBD1. After removal of 3 bases from V and 10 bases from J, the junction contained 13 bases not matched to a gene. This CDR3 has 17 residues. The V gene's germline CDR1 is MNHNS and CDR2 SASEGT. CDR3 loop: CASSDSGTGFLRSPLHF. CDR3 sequence (DNA): TGTGCCAGCAGTGATTCCGGGACAGGGTTTTTGAGGTCACCCCTCCACTTT.

The rearrangement joins TRBV9 to TRBJ2-7; no reliable D call. In germline, CDR1 is SGDLS, CDR2 YYNGEE. The CDR3 consists of 18 residues. V was shortened by 3 bases and J by 2 bases, with 24 bases between the two germline ends. DNA for the CDR3: TGTGCCAGCAGCGGAGACACCGAATTGGGTAGAAGTACCTACGAGCAGTACTTC. Translation: CASSGDTELGRSTYEQYF.

The gene calls are TRBV10-3 and TRBJ2-1; 7 bases line up with TRBD1. Germline CDR1 ENHRY, CDR2 SYGVKD. CDR3 length: 14 amino acids. V was pared by 8 bases and J by 5 bases, with 9 bases of the junction left unmatched. In DNA, the CDR3 is TGTGCCATCGGTGCCGGGACAGCTAACAATGAGCAGTTCTTC. This gives the protein CAIGAGTANNEQFF.

V and J are TRBV6-1 and TRBJ2-7; no reliable D call. CDR1 is MNHNS and CDR2 is SASEGT in the germline V gene. The CDR3 runs 13 residues. V shed 1 base and J shed 4 bases, with 8 bases lying between them. The CDR3 here is CASSEVASYEQYF. CDR3 in DNA: TGTGCCAGCAGTGAAGTGGCCTCGTACGAGCAGTACTTC.

The table lists this clone with a count of one. The rearrangement links TRBV27 to TRBJ1-6; D is undetermined. The CDR3 length is 16 residues. V lost 1 base to trimming and J lost 0 bases, with 7 bases between them. The germline CDR1 and CDR2 sequences are MNHEY and SMNVEV (reference sequence). The CDR3 loop reads CASSLFPGSYNSPLHF. DNA of the CDR3: TGTGCCAGCAGTTTATTTCCGGGCTCCTATAATTCACCCCTCCACTTT.

Of note for this clone: The same CDR3 also results from other DNA sequences found in this sample. CDR3 sequence reads: CASAGGPTYNEQFF. The CDR3 nucleotides read TGCGCCAGCGCGGGGGGCCCCACTTACAATGAGCAGTTCTTC. The chain has TRBV5-1 and TRBJ2-1, with TRBD2 matching 8 bases. V lost 7 bases to trimming and J lost 4 bases; unmatched junction nucleotides: 7. Germline values: CDR1 SGHRS, CDR2 YFSETQ. The CDR3 sequence is 14 residues long.

The chain uses TRBV7-3 and TRBJ2-3; D is unclear. Trimming took 0 bases from V and 0 from J, leaving 7 bases between them. Per the germline V gene, CDR1 is SGHTA and CDR2 is FQGTGA. The CDR3 is made up of 15 amino acids. CDR3 loop: CASSLTYSSTDTQYF. CDR3 bases: TGTGCCAGCAGCTTAACGTATTCCAGCACAGATACGCAGTATTTT.

The rearrangement joins TRBV21-1 to TRBJ1-1. TRBV21-1 is a pseudogene locus. The CDR3 extends over 14 amino acids. The CDR3, as DNA: TGTGCCAGCAGCAATTATAAAGCGAACACTGAAGCTTTCTTT. Amino acids: CASSNYKANTEAFF.

J is TRBJ2-5 and V is TRBV19; TRBD1 matches at 9 bases. This CDR3 comprises 12 residues. Germline CDR1 is LNHDA and CDR2 is SQIVND (reference sequence). The trim removed 9 bases at V and 5 bases at J, leaving 4 bases unmatched. The CDR3 protein is CASRTGDETQYF. CDR3 sequence (DNA): TGTGCCAGCAGGACAGGGGACGAGACCCAGTACTTC.

This chain links TRBV7-2 with TRBJ2-6, with D perhaps TRBD1 (6 bases). V was clipped by 3 bases and J by 0 bases, with 15 bases between them. The CDR3 has 18 residues. Germline values: CDR1 SGHTA, CDR2 FQGNSA. CDR3 protein: CASSFRDTASSGANVLTF. The CDR3 coding sequence is TGTGCCAGCAGCTTCCGGGACACAGCCTCCTCTGGGGCCAACGTCCTGACTTTC.